These T cell receptor beta chains were read from a single sample in a study of control samples from healthy donors and cancer patients. TCRdb's table, derived via immunoSEQ multiplex PCR, lists solely in-frame clones and lacks some. The table shows tens of thousands of clones, with approximately 85% occurring only once. Specimen: blood. Receptors originate from a man in his forties or fifties in good health. Both conserved end residues are part of each CDR3. The order of the fields is clone size, CDR3 length, V gene, CDR3 protein. Clone size is given for some rows only: seen once, a few or many times, or a class if the clone is expanded.

clone_size: -; cdr3_length: 15; v_call: TRBV19; cdr3_aa: CASNELGGRNQPQHF
clone_size: -; cdr3_length: 15; v_call: TRBV11-2; cdr3_aa: CASSYRQGPPGELFF
clone_size: -; cdr3_length: 14; v_call: TRBV24-1; cdr3_aa: CATSGRQKQETQYF
clone_size: -; cdr3_length: 13; v_call: TRBV20-1; cdr3_aa: CSASDNSRTEAFF
clone_size: -; cdr3_length: 15; v_call: TRBV6-5; cdr3_aa: CASSYNRATNEKLFF
clone_size: -; cdr3_length: 12; v_call: TRBV27; cdr3_aa: CASGQSGNTIYF
clone_size: -; cdr3_length: 13; v_call: TRBV12-3/TRBV12-4; cdr3_aa: CASSLNRAGELFF
clone_size: -; cdr3_length: 12; v_call: TRBV5-1; cdr3_aa: CASSFGHYEQYF
clone_size: -; cdr3_length: 13; v_call: TRBV5-1; cdr3_aa: CASSFRDRDGYTF
clone_size: -; cdr3_length: 16; v_call: TRBV7-8; cdr3_aa: CASTAGGAGLGETQYF
clone_size: -; cdr3_length: 15; v_call: TRBV15; cdr3_aa: CATSRDRQRNEKLFF
clone_size: -; cdr3_length: 15; v_call: TRBV5-1; cdr3_aa: CASSLETGAVYEQYF
clone_size: -; cdr3_length: 14; v_call: TRBV5-8; cdr3_aa: CASSLTHLNTEAFF
clone_size: -; cdr3_length: 19; v_call: TRBV4-3; cdr3_aa: CASSQDLTPWTGDTGELFF
clone_size: few; cdr3_length: 18; v_call: TRBV5-1; cdr3_aa: CASSRHSQGAMNNSPLHF
clone_size: -; cdr3_length: 13; v_call: TRBV27; cdr3_aa: CANRRRANEKLFF
clone_size: -; cdr3_length: 14; v_call: TRBV18; cdr3_aa: CASSRAEGADEQYF
clone_size: -; cdr3_length: 13; v_call: TRBV25-1; cdr3_aa: CATRTGNGDEQYF
clone_size: once; cdr3_length: 14; v_call: TRBV30; cdr3_aa: CAWSPRGVGETQYF
clone_size: -; cdr3_length: 14; v_call: TRBV3-1/TRBV3-2; cdr3_aa: CASSRTGGDEKLFF
clone_size: few; cdr3_length: 16; v_call: TRBV4-1; cdr3_aa: CASSQGWGLPNEKLFF
clone_size: -; cdr3_length: 17; v_call: TRBV5-1; cdr3_aa: CASSSARQTATNEKLFF
clone_size: -; cdr3_length: 14; v_call: TRBV2; cdr3_aa: CASRSYRANSPLHF
clone_size: -; cdr3_length: 13; v_call: TRBV29-1; cdr3_aa: CSVEDVQGTEAFF
clone_size: once; cdr3_length: 16; v_call: TRBV5-1; cdr3_aa: CASSLWTSNSNQPQHF
clone_size: -; cdr3_length: 15; v_call: TRBV5-1; cdr3_aa: CASSFPQGAGTEAFF
clone_size: -; cdr3_length: 12; v_call: TRBV6-2/TRBV6-3; cdr3_aa: CASSYGASGYTF
clone_size: -; cdr3_length: 14; v_call: TRBV7-9; cdr3_aa: CASSEGALTDTQYF
clone_size: -; cdr3_length: 16; v_call: TRBV4-1; cdr3_aa: CASSQDVSGRVNEQFF
clone_size: -; cdr3_length: 15; v_call: TRBV6-2/TRBV6-3; cdr3_aa: CASSYDLYTAVGQYF
clone_size: -; cdr3_length: 13; v_call: TRBV6-6; cdr3_aa: CASSPNGIPWQYF
clone_size: -; cdr3_length: 14; v_call: TRBV6-5; cdr3_aa: CASGLTGEGYEQYF
clone_size: -; cdr3_length: 13; v_call: TRBV5-4; cdr3_aa: CASSLGPTDTQYF
clone_size: -; cdr3_length: 17; v_call: TRBV7-9; cdr3_aa: CASSLESIGALNEKLFF
clone_size: once; cdr3_length: 11; v_call: TRBV29-1; cdr3_aa: CSAYHTGQQYF
clone_size: -; cdr3_length: 16; v_call: TRBV5-6; cdr3_aa: CASSLGTPSGANVLTF
clone_size: -; cdr3_length: 16; v_call: TRBV4-1; cdr3_aa: CASSQVRSGGPYEQYF
clone_size: -; cdr3_length: 15; v_call: TRBV15; cdr3_aa: CATSLLTGINQPQHF
clone_size: -; cdr3_length: 16; v_call: TRBV5-1; cdr3_aa: CASSWGSGTGITEAFF
clone_size: -; cdr3_length: 17; v_call: TRBV19; cdr3_aa: CASSIGRDSYSNQPQHF
clone_size: -; cdr3_length: 14; v_call: TRBV4-2; cdr3_aa: CASSQGQGLQPQHF
clone_size: -; cdr3_length: 14; v_call: TRBV5-1; cdr3_aa: CASSLEQGAYEQYF
clone_size: few; cdr3_length: 14; v_call: TRBV4-3; cdr3_aa: CASSQRTAPYGYTF
clone_size: few; cdr3_length: 12; v_call: TRBV30; cdr3_aa: CAWSDTHYEQYF
clone_size: few; cdr3_length: 15; v_call: TRBV3-1/TRBV3-2; cdr3_aa: CASSQGWEGSYGYTF
clone_size: -; cdr3_length: 15; v_call: TRBV27; cdr3_aa: CASSLKWGGTYEQYF
clone_size: -; cdr3_length: 19; v_call: TRBV7-9; cdr3_aa: CASSLALAGGRISTDTQYF
clone_size: -; cdr3_length: 12; v_call: TRBV6-5; cdr3_aa: CATGLSGNTIYF
clone_size: -; cdr3_length: 14; v_call: TRBV2; cdr3_aa: CASSGQAAQETQYF
clone_size: -; cdr3_length: 14; v_call: TRBV10-1; cdr3_aa: CASKGQYSNQPQHF
clone_size: few; cdr3_length: 14; v_call: TRBV19; cdr3_aa: CASSTDRLNQPQHF
clone_size: many; cdr3_length: 16; v_call: TRBV4-1; cdr3_aa: CASSQGPGGAFARAFF
clone_size: -; cdr3_length: 14; v_call: TRBV15; cdr3_aa: CATSRAGPGNTIYF
clone_size: once; cdr3_length: 15; v_call: TRBV5-1; cdr3_aa: CASSPLKTGPGELFF